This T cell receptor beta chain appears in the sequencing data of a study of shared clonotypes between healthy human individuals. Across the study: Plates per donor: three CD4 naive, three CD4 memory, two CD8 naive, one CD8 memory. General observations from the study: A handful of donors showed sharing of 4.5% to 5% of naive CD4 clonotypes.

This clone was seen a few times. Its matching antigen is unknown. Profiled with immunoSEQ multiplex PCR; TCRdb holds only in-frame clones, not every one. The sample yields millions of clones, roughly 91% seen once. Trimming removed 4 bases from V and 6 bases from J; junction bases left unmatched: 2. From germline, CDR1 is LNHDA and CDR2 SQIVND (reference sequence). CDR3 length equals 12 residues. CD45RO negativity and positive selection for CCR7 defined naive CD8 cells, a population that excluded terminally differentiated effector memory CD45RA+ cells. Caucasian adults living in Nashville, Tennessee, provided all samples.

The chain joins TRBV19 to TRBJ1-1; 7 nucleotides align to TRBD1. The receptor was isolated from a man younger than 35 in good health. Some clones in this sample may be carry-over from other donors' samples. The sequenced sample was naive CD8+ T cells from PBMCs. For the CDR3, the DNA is TGTGCCAGTAGTACGGACAGGCCTGAAGCTTTCTTT. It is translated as CASSTDRPEAFF. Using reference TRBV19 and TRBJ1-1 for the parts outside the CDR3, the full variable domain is DGGITQSPKYLFRKEGQNVTLSCEQNLNHDAMYWYRQDPGQGLRLIYYSQIVNDFQKGDIAEGYSVSREKKESFPLTVTSAQKNPTAFYLCASSTDRPEAFFGQGTRLTVV.